This T cell receptor (beta chain) was sequenced during a study of T cell repertoires in urothelial bladder cancer (dated by TCRdb to the late 2010s). General notes on the study: Of the roughly 12 resected lesions, three were clinically staged as cT0, three as cTa, three as cT1 and three as cT2 or greater. More than ten patients with bladder lesions who were undergoing transurethral resection were prospectively identified. The study compared clonality of the TCR repertoire in bladder tumors against clonality in benign bladder inflammation. Around 12 resected bladder lesions, made up of urothelial carcinoma (UC+) and benign (UC-) specimens, were studied.

Here is what the overall study found, with its caveats: In carcinoma specimens a single T-cell clone made up as much as 17% of infiltrating lymphocytes, compared with roughly 2% in benign specimens. Urothelial carcinoma specimens had fewer T cells than benign specimens, with medians of approximately 5,500 and 24,000. The median percentage of tumor infiltrating lymphocytes was 2% in carcinoma specimens and approximately 12% in benign specimens.

Bladder lesion specimens were collected at transurethral resection and stored at -80C. DNA was isolated from the bladder specimens obtained at transurethral resection. V and J lose 3 bases and 9 bases, and a span of 15 bases separates them. The CDR3 covers 15 residues, taking in both the cysteine and the phenylalanine. The entry retains the CDR3 DNA only, 45 bases that are in frame from base 1. CDR1 and CDR2, looked up from the germline V gene, are WSHSY and SAAADI. This clone was seen only a few times. Its specific antigen is unknown. It has no much larger one-base neighbor in the sample; base qualities were not kept. The TCR beta chain CDR3 region was sequenced with the immunoSEQ assay. The study's processing was this. For every specimen, the T-cell fraction, clonal dominance and maximum TCR clone frequency were calculated. TCRdb took this table from immuneACCESS and kept in-frame rearrangements with V and J called. Such tables lack part of the clones; where checked against another copy, unresolved V genes explain under half of the gap, and the rest is unexplained. The D gene and trimming were derived from the DNA, and the V and J assignments and clone size from that table. The sample table records some 14,000 clones; around three fifths of these occur just once. The top ten constitute 8% to 9% of the sample.

The rearrangement joined TRBV10-2 to TRBJ1-6; the D gene is unclear. This receptor was identified in a human donor with urothelial carcinoma. Sequencing was done on a sample of tumor-infiltrating cells from bladder cancer. The base sequence is TGCGCCAGCAGTGATCCCGAAGTTTCGGTTTCACCCCTCCACTTT. Its translation reads: CASSDPEVSVSPLHF.